What follows are 2 T cell receptor beta chains derived from one specimen sequenced in a study of T cell responses to AZD1222 COVID-19 vaccine. TCRdb's copy holds only in-frame clones and misses some; the assay was immunoSEQ multiplex PCR. The sample has roughly 100,000 clones, around 94% seen once. The sequences come from peripheral blood, collected on day 0 of AZD1222 vaccination. All receptors derive from an adult in good health.

This chain connects TRBV28 to TRBJ1-2; possible D gene TRBD1, 5 bases. V was shortened by 2 bases and J by 7 bases, with 20 bases between the two germline ends. In germline, CDR1 is MDHEN, CDR2 SYDVKM. The CDR3 extends over 16 amino acids. The CDR3 bases are TGTGCCAGCAGTTTAATTCCCCCCCCCTCAGGGCGTGGCTACACCTTC. Protein: CASSLIPPPSGRGYTF.

This CDR3 reads CASSLSRDNTEAFF. In nucleotides, the CDR3 is TGTGCCAGCAGCTTATCCCGGGACAACACTGAAGCTTTCTTT. The chain employs TRBV7-3 and TRBJ1-1; D perhaps matches TRBD1 (5 bases). Germline V lookup: CDR1 SGHTA, CDR2 FQGTGA. There are 14 residues in the CDR3. V lost 2 bases to trimming and J lost 2 bases, with 9 bases between them.